This entry lists 17 T cell receptor beta chains sequenced from one sample in a study of T cell responses to AZD1222 COVID-19 vaccine. Using immunoSEQ multiplex PCR, the repertoire was profiled, and TCRdb retains in-frame clones only, with some absent. Here the sample spans tens of thousands of clones, roughly 87% being singletons. This sample comprised peripheral blood, obtained on day 0 of AZD1222 vaccination. Receptor source: an adult in good health.

The chain carries TRBV30 and TRBJ1-5; the D is unclear. V lost 3 bases to trimming and J lost 6 bases, with 12 bases between them. CDR1 and CDR2 (germline): GTSNPN, SVGIG (reference sequence). This CDR3 has 13 residues. The CDR3 nucleotides read TGTGCCTGGAGCGTCCTGGGTGGTCAGCCCCAGCATTTT. Protein product: CAWSVLGGQPQHF.

The rearrangement uses TRBV6-5 and TRBJ2-7; 11 nucleotides line up with TRBD1. The CDR3 runs 14 residues. With V trimmed by 2 bases and J by 6 bases, 3 bases remained unmatched. CDR1 is MNHEY, CDR2 SVGAGI, per germline. CDR3 region: CASSYMDRGPEQYF. The CDR3 coding sequence is TGTGCCAGCAGTTACATGGACAGGGGGCCCGAGCAGTACTTC.

The chain employs TRBV11-3 and TRBJ1-3; D perhaps matches TRBD1 (5 bases). CDR3 size: 15 residues. The germline gives CDR1 SGHNT, CDR2 YENEEA. Deletions cut 3 bases from V and 2 bases from J, with 11 bases between. CDR3 sequence: CASSLQGETGNTIYF. The CDR3 nucleotides are TGTGCCAGCAGCTTGCAGGGAGAAACTGGAAACACCATATATTTT. Looking up the rest from reference TRBV11-3 and TRBJ1-3 gives the full variable domain: EAGVVQSPRYKIIEKKQPVAFWCNPISGHNTLYWYLQNLGQGPELLIRYENEEAVDDSQLPKDRFSAERLKGVDSTLKIQPAELGDSAVYLCASSLQGETGNTIYFGEGSWLTVV.

This clone was seen once. This sequence joins TRBV30 and TRBJ1-6; TRBD1 is a possible D gene (6 bases). There are 14 residues in the CDR3. The germline V and J ends were trimmed by 2 bases and 7 bases, with 12 bases remaining between them. Germline V gives CDR1 GTSNPN, CDR2 SVGIG (reference sequence). CDR3 DNA sequence: TGTGCCTGGAGTTACGGACAGACAAATTCACCCCTCCACTTT. Encoded protein: CAWSYGQTNSPLHF.

This clone was recorded a few times. The chain uses TRBV28 and TRBJ1-5, with D perhaps matching TRBD1 (6 bases). The germline gives CDR1 MDHEN, CDR2 SYDVKM. Trimming took off 2 bases at V and 3 bases at J, with 20 bases between the two ends. This CDR3 is 18 amino acids long. The CDR3 DNA follows: TGTGCCAGCAGTTTAACTTTCTATCGGACAGAGTTCAATCAGCCCCAGCATTTT. Its translation: CASSLTFYRTEFNQPQHF.

This clone was seen ten or more times. CDR3 coding DNA: TGTGCCACCTCGTGGGGGGGCGGCACTGAAGCTTTCTTT. The encoded protein is CATSWGGGTEAFF. The chain carries TRBV24-1 and TRBJ1-1, with D perhaps matching TRBD1 (6 bases). CDR1 and CDR2 (germline): KGHDR, SFDVKD. The CDR3 spans 13 residues. Trimming stripped 9 bases from V and 4 bases from J, with 14 bases between.

V gene TRBV10-3 combines with J gene TRBJ2-2; 13 bases fit TRBD2. This CDR3 comprises 18 residues. The ends lost 4 bases at V and 1 base at J; junction bases unmatched: 6. Germline CDR1 reads ENHRY; CDR2 reads SYGVKD. The CDR3 DNA reads TGTGCCATCAGTGCCGGACTAGCGGGGGACTTGAACACCGGGGAGCTGTTTTTT. This translates into CAISAGLAGDLNTGELFF.

V and J are TRBV30 and TRBJ2-7; perhaps D is TRBD1 or TRBD2 (6 bases each). V lost 0 bases to trimming and J lost 4 bases, with 13 bases between them. Germline loops: CDR1 GTSNPN, CDR2 SVGIG (reference sequence). The CDR3 runs 14 residues. The DNA of the CDR3 is TGTGCCTGGAGTGTAGGGGGAGGTCTTTACGAGCAGTACTTC. Protein product: CAWSVGGGLYEQYF. Complete variable domain (other parts from reference TRBV30 and TRBJ2-7): SQTIHQWPATLVQPVGSPLSLECTVEGTSNPNLYWYRQAAGRGLQLLFYSVGIGQISSEVPQNLSASRPQDRQFILSSKKLLLSDSGFYLCAWSVGGGLYEQYFGPGTRLTVT.

The chain links TRBV10-3 to TRBJ1-1, with D possibly matching TRBD1 (5 bases). Germline-derived CDR1 and CDR2 are ENHRY and SYGVKD. The CDR3 loop spans 13 amino acids. V lost 6 bases and J lost 5, with 13 bases in between. CDR3 sequence reads: CAIRGGVETEAFF. CDR3 DNA sequence: TGTGCCATCAGAGGAGGGGTAGAAACTGAAGCTTTCTTT.

The CDR3 is CASSPSHNQPQHF. CDR3 DNA: TGCGCCAGCAGCCCTAGCCACAATCAGCCCCAGCATTTT. The chain joins TRBV4-3 to TRBJ1-5; D is uncertain. This CDR3 region has 13 residues. Trimming took 4 bases from V and 3 from J, leaving 7 bases between them. Germline lookup yields CDR1 LGHNA and CDR2 YSLEER.

The chain carries TRBV19 and TRBJ2-5, with D hard to call. Germline V gene data show CDR1 as LNHDA and CDR2 as SQIVND (reference sequence). With 5 bases removed from V and 5 bases from J, the gap between germline ends came to 15 bases. This CDR3 is built from 14 residues. The CDR3, as DNA: TGTGCCAGTAGTGTTGGCGGTTCCTTTGAGACCCAGTACTTC. Amino acids: CASSVGGSFETQYF.

The rearrangement joins TRBV6-1 to TRBJ2-5; perhaps TRBD1 as D (6 bases). The J call is doubtful: the DNA matches TRBJ2-7 better. Germline V CDR1 and CDR2: MNHNS, SASEGT. The CDR3 is made up of 14 amino acids. The CDR3 protein is CASSEVRGSYEQYF. The DNA of the CDR3 is TGTGCCAGCAGTGAGGTCAGGGGCTCCTACGAGCAGTACTTC.

This clone has only one observation. The chain uses TRBV12-5 and TRBJ2-2; TRBD1 matches at 9 bases. This CDR3 contains 15 residues. V lost 8 bases and J lost 7; bases outside the gene matches: 11. In germline, CDR1 is LGHNT, CDR2 FRNRAP. CDR3 in DNA: TGTGCTAGTTCTCCGGGACAGGGATATGGCGGGGAGCTGTTTTTT. Its protein product is CASSPGQGYGGELFF.

The rearrangement links TRBV7-9 to TRBJ2-1; tentative D call: TRBD1 (7 bases). The V end lost 0 bases, the J end lost 9 bases, and 12 bases lay between the germline ends. The length of the CDR3 is 14 residues. Per germline, CDR1 SEHNR and CDR2 FQNEAQ (reference sequence). The CDR3 region is CASSLAQGGGEQFF. DNA of the CDR3: TGTGCCAGCAGCTTAGCGCAGGGGGGTGGTGAGCAGTTCTTC. Looking up the rest from reference TRBV7-9 and TRBJ2-1 gives the full variable domain: DTGVSQNPRHKITKRGQNVTFRCDPISEHNRLYWYRQTLGQGPEFLTYFQNEAQLEKSRLLSDRFSAERPKGSFSTLEIQRTEQGDSAMYLCASSLAQGGGEQFFGPGTRLTVL.

This clone occurred once. This chain links TRBV30 with TRBJ1-1, with D perhaps matching TRBD1 (5 bases). Germline loops: CDR1 GTSNPN, CDR2 SVGIG (reference sequence). The CDR3 is 13 amino acids. Trimming took off 4 bases at V and 3 bases at J, with 12 bases between the two ends. DNA of the CDR3: TGTGCCTGGACCGGCGGGGGGGACACTGAAGCTTTCTTT. The encoded protein is CAWTGGGDTEAFF.

V is TRBV12-5 and J is TRBJ2-3, with 10 bases aligning to TRBD1. This CDR3 is 15 amino acids long. With V trimmed by 4 bases and J by 0 bases, 1 base remained unmatched. The germline V gene encodes CDR1 LGHNT and CDR2 FRNRAP. The chain's CDR3 is CASGSGQGSTDTQYF. CDR3 coding DNA: TGTGCTAGTGGTTCGGGACAGGGGAGCACAGATACGCAGTATTTT.

The genes are TRBV2 and TRBJ1-1, with D possibly TRBD1 on 6 matching bases. CDR1 is SNHLY, CDR2 FYNNEI, per germline. Trimming took 7 bases from V and 3 from J, leaving 15 bases between them. CDR3 length equals 14 residues. The CDR3 sequence is CASNLRGFDTEAFF. Here the CDR3 DNA reads TGTGCCAGCAACCTTAGGGGGTTCGACACTGAAGCTTTCTTT. Based on the CDR3 plus reference TRBV2 and TRBJ1-1, the full variable domain is EPEVTQTPSHQVTQMGQEVILRCVPISNHLYFYWYRQILGQKVEFLVSFYNNEISEKSEIFDDQFSVERPDGSNFTLKIRSTKLEDSAMYFCASNLRGFDTEAFFGQGTRLTVV.